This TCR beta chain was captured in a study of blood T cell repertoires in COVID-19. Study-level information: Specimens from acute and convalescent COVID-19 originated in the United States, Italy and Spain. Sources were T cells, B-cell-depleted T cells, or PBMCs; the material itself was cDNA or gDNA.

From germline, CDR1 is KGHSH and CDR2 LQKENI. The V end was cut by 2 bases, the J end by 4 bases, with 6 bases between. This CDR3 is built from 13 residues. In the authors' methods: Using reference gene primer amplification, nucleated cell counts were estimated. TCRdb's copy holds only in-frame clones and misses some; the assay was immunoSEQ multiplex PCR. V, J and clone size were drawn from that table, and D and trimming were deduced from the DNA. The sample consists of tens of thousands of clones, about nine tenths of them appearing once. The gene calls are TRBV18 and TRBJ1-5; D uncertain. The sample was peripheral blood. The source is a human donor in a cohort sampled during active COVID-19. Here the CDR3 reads CASSPNQNQPQHF. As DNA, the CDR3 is TGTGCCAGCTCACCAAACCAGAATCAGCCCCAGCATTTT.